The T cell receptor (beta chain) under discussion was sequenced for a study of T-cell memory formation after mild COVID-19. The authors produced TCR alpha and TCR beta cDNA libraries with sample barcodes and UMIs by 5'RACE using constant-segment primers. MiXCR was run by TCRdb on the 5' RACE reads, yielding one entry per CDR3 protein. The sample consists of approximately 580,000 distinct CDR3 sequences, over 20% of them appearing once. Study-wide results and caveats: CD4+ contracting clones lay mainly in CM and EM, CD8+ ones in EMRA.

This clonotype has a handful of counts. Its antigen is still unknown. This TCR derives from an adult woman who had mild COVID-19 (a few samples of this study predate the infection). Cell type and time point are not known. Sequences were obtained from PBMCs or a T cell subset sorted from them (not recorded which).

The CDR3 spells CASSLVAGSSDTQYF. The CDR3 region has the DNA TGTGCCAGCAGCTTAGTAGCGGGATCCTCAGATACGCAGTATTTT. The chain links TRBV7-8 to TRBJ2-3, with 8 bases identical to TRBD2. The CDR3 covers 15 residues. Germline V gene lookup returns CDR1 SGHVS and CDR2 FQNEAQ. The J segment lost 4 bases and the V segment lost 1 base, leaving 4 bases of the junction unmatched.